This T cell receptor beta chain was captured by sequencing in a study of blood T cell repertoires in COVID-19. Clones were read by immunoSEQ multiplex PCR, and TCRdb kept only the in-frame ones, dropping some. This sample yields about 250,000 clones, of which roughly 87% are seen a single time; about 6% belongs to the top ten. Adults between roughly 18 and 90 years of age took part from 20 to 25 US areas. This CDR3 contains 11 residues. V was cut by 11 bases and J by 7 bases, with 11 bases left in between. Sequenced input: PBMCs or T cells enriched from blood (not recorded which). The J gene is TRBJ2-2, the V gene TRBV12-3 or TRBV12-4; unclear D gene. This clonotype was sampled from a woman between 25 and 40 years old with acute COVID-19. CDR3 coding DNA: TGTGCCGGCTTTCGTGGCGGGGAGCTGTTTTTT. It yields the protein CAGFRGGELFF.